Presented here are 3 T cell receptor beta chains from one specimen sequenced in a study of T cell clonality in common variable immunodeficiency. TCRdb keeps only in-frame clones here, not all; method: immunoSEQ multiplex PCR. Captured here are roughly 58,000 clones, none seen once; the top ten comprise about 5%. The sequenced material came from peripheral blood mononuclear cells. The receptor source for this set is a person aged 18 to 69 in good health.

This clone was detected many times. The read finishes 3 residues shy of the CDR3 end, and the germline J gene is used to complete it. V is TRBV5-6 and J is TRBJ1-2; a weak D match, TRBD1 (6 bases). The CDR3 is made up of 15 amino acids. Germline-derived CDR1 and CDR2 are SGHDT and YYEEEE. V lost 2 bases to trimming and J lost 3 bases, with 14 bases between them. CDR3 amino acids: CASSFGEGEHYGYTF. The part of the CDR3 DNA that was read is TGTGCCAGCAGCTTTGGGGAGGGGGAGCACTATGGC.

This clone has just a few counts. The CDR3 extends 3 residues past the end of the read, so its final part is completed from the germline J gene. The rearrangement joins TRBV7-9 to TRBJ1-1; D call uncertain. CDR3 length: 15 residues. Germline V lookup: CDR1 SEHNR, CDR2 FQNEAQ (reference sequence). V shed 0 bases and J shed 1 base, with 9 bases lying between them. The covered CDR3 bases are TGTGCCAGCAGCTTAGCGGGTCCAGGGAACACTGAA. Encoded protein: CASSLAGPGNTE. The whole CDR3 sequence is CASSLAGPGNTEAFF.

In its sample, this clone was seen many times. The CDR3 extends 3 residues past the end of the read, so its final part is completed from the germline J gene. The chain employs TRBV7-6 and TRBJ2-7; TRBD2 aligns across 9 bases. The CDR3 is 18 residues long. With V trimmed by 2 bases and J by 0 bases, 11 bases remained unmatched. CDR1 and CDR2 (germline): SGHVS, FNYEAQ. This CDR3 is CASSLSPLSGGSSYEQYF. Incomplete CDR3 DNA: TGTGCCAGCAGCTTAAGTCCCCTGAGCGGGGGGTCCTCCTACGAG.